This T cell receptor (beta chain) was captured in a study of cytomegalovirus exposure and HLA in healthy donors. Study-wide results and limits: Within the data, a cluster of highly shared sequence variants was likely a sequencing artifact. In a later analysis, HLA-C alleles had the fewest associated TCRs, DRB1 alleles the most. Accurate HLA-A and HLA-B prediction from TCR beta sequences was reported for most subjects.

V trimming: 0 bases; J trimming: 6 bases; junction bases outside the gene matches: 3. The CDR3 is 14 amino acids. Germline V CDR1 and CDR2: SGDLS, YYNGEE. Both 60 Vbeta primers and 13 Jbeta primers went into the PCR. Libraries were prepared by immunoSEQ multiplex PCR; TCRdb keeps only in-frame clonotypes and omits some of them. The sample has fewer than 250,000 clones; 79% are singletons. Worth noting for this clone: Antigen: not known.

The sequenced sample consisted of PBMCs. The rearrangement joins TRBV9 to TRBJ2-1; TRBD2 aligns across 7 bases. The TCR sequence derives from a male donor in good health and CMV-seropositive. The CDR3: CASSVAGLPNEQFF. CDR3 DNA sequence: TGTGCCAGCAGCGTAGCGGGACTACCCAATGAGCAGTTCTTC.